This T cell receptor beta chain is drawn from a study of graft-versus-host responses after intestinal transplantation. Tissue from the graft was processed to free its intraepithelial and lamina propria lymphocytes. Some clones are missing from TCRdb's copy, which holds only in-frame ones; the method was immunoSEQ multiplex PCR. The sample shows some 15,000 clones, approximately 80% of them seen only once. Per the germline V gene, CDR1 is MDHEN and CDR2 is SYDVKM. V was shortened by 4 bases and J by 3 bases, with 16 bases between the two germline ends. The CDR3 sequence is 15 residues long. The receptor was derived from a human patient who received an intestinal transplant, so some T cells may come from the graft donor. Source: ileum tissue, taken 17 days after transplant. The chain combines TRBV28 with TRBJ2-7; no clear D. CDR3 sequence reads: CASSYRAQVFYEQYF. The CDR3 region has the DNA TGTGCCAGCAGTTACCGGGCCCAGGTGTTCTACGAGCAGTACTTC. The full variable domain, its missing parts supplied by reference TRBV28 and TRBJ2-7, is DVKVTQSSRYLVKRTGEKVFLECVQDMDHENMFWYRQDPGLGLRLIYFSYDVKMKEKGDIPEGYSVSREKKERFSLILESASTNQTSMYLCASSYRAQVFYEQYFGPGTRLTVT.